The text below deals with one T cell receptor beta chain. Its target is unknown. The sample belongs to a study of cytomegalovirus exposure and HLA in healthy donors. The study's findings and limits: No immune exposure information besides CMV serostatus was available. In a later analysis, the majority of CMV-associated beta chains seemingly showed HLA restriction.

With 60 Vbeta and 13 Jbeta primers, the PCR was carried out. Generated by immunoSEQ multiplex PCR, the TCRdb table keeps only in-frame clones and is missing some. The table includes about 210,000 clones, around 80% detected once. V was pared by 4 bases and J by 6 bases, with 8 bases of the junction left unmatched. Germline V lookup: CDR1 SGHTA, CDR2 FQGTGA. The CDR3 consists of 15 residues. The gene calls are TRBV7-3 and TRBJ2-1, with 8 bases aligning to TRBD2. The receptor's source is a man aged 40-49 years in good health and CMV-seropositive. Material for sequencing was PBMCs. CDR3 sequence (DNA): TGTGCCAGCAGCTCTCTAAGCGGGAGTGGCAATGAGCAGTTCTTC. The encoded protein is CASSSLSGSGNEQFF.